The 21 T cell receptor beta chains presented below share a single source sample, sequenced in a study of shared clonotypes between healthy human individuals. TCRdb keeps only in-frame clones here, not all; method: immunoSEQ multiplex PCR. Of approximately 740,000 clones listed, 80% to 95% are singletons. Only CD45RO-negative cells positively selected for CCR7 counted as naive CD8 cells, so terminally differentiated effector memory CD45RA+ cells were excluded. The sequencing sample was made of naive CD8+ T cells sorted from blood. The receptors were gathered from a man aged 30 to 45 in good health.

V is TRBV7-9 and J is TRBJ1-1; D ambiguous. The CDR3 runs 15 residues. Germline CDR1 reads SEHNR; CDR2 reads FQNEAQ (reference sequence). V was trimmed by 5 bases and J by 4 bases, leaving 17 bases between them. CDR3 in amino acids: CASSPASGVFTEAFF. The CDR3 nucleotides read TGTGCCAGCAGCCCCGCGAGTGGGGTTTTCACTGAAGCTTTCTTT.

J is TRBJ2-3 and V is TRBV7-9, with D possibly TRBD1 on 6 matching bases. CDR1 is SEHNR and CDR2 is FQNEAQ in the germline V gene (reference sequence). The germline V and J ends were trimmed by 5 bases and 0 bases, with 18 bases remaining between them. The CDR3 runs to 17 residues. The chain's CDR3 is CASSQTPGQSSTDTQYF. The CDR3 nucleotides read TGTGCCAGCAGCCAGACACCGGGACAAAGTAGCACAGATACGCAGTATTTT.

This rearrangement joins TRBV27 to TRBJ2-7; a possible D gene is TRBD1 (6 bases). The CDR3 spans 14 residues. Germline lookup yields CDR1 MNHEY and CDR2 SMNVEV (reference sequence). The V and J ends lost 5 bases and 3 bases respectively, with 14 bases between them. The CDR3 DNA follows: TGTGCCAGCAGTGATAGACAGGCGGGCTACGAGCAGTACTTC. Its protein product is CASSDRQAGYEQYF.

The J gene is TRBJ2-1, the V gene TRBV5-4; D might be TRBD1 or TRBD2, each matching 6 bases. Germline values: CDR1 SGHNT, CDR2 YYREEE (reference sequence). V gave up 0 bases and J gave up 11 bases, with 15 bases separating them. This CDR3 spans 14 amino acids. The CDR3 nucleotides are TGTGCCAGCAGCTTGGAAGGGGGGACCGCTAAGCAGTTCTTC. As protein: CASSLEGGTAKQFF.

Turning to this clone: One junction end disagrees with the germline gene, perhaps due to a read error. V gene TRBV13 combines with J gene TRBJ2-7; 7 nucleotides match TRBD2. CDR1 is PRHDT, CDR2 FYEKMQ, per germline (reference sequence). This CDR3 comprises 15 residues. The chain's CDR3 is CAGSLGSGEAAEQYF. The CDR3 DNA follows: TGTGCCGGCAGCTTAGGGAGCGGGGAAGCAGCCGAGCAGTACTTC. Looking up the rest from reference TRBV13 and TRBJ2-7 gives the full variable domain: AAGVIQSPRHLIKEKRETATLKCYPIPRHDTVYWYQQGPGQDPQFLISFYEKMQSDKGSIPDRFSAQQFSDYHSELNMSSLELGDSALYFCAGSLGSGEAAEQYFGPGTRLTVT.

The J gene is TRBJ2-7, the V gene TRBV21-1; the table's D call, TRBD2, has no DNA check behind it. TRBV21-1 is a listed pseudogene. The CDR3 loop spans 16 amino acids. DNA of the CDR3: TGTGCCAACACCTCCCCGGGACTCATGGCCTTGGGGGAGCAGTACTTC. The encoded protein is CANTSPGLMALGEQYF.

The chain is built from TRBV7-6 and TRBJ1-5; no clear D gene. CDR3 length equals 13 residues. Germline-derived CDR1 and CDR2 are SGHVS and FNYEAQ. Between the trimmed V and J ends, which lost 5 bases and 6 bases, there was a span of 11 bases. In nucleotides, the CDR3 is TGTGCCAGCAGCGCGACGGGTGGTCAGCCCCAGCATTTT. Its protein is CASSATGGQPQHF.

This chain links TRBV30 with TRBJ2-1; TRBD1 matches at 7 bases. The germline CDR1 and CDR2 sequences are GTSNPN and SVGIG (reference sequence). The CDR3 consists of 12 residues. After removal of 5 bases from V and 3 bases from J, the junction contained 1 base not matched to a gene. The CDR3 sequence is CAWGDSYNEQFF. As DNA, the CDR3 is TGTGCCTGGGGGGACAGCTACAATGAGCAGTTCTTC.

This sequence joins TRBV7-9 and TRBJ2-6, with D tentatively TRBD2 (6 bases). CDR1 SEHNR and CDR2 FQNEAQ come from the germline V gene (reference sequence). Between the trimmed V and J ends, which lost 6 bases and 2 bases, there was a span of 8 bases. The CDR3 contains 14 residues. The CDR3 region has the DNA TGTGCCAGCAGTTCGGGGGCTGGGGCCAACGTCCTGACTTTC. It translates to CASSSGAGANVLTF.

This chain connects TRBV27 to TRBJ1-5; a possible D gene is TRBD1 (6 bases). V dropped 10 bases and J dropped 3 bases, with 16 bases sitting between them. CDR3 size: 14 residues. CDR1 and CDR2 (germline): MNHEY, SMNVEV (reference sequence). CDR3 sequence reads: CAITSGASNQPQHF. CDR3 nucleotides: TGTGCCATCACATCAGGGGCTTCCAATCAGCCCCAGCATTTT.

The rearrangement uses TRBV28 and TRBJ2-1; D perhaps matches TRBD2 (5 bases). V was cut by 7 bases and J by 5 bases, with 12 bases left in between. The CDR3 is 13 residues long. CDR1 and CDR2 from the germline V gene are MDHEN and SYDVKM. CDR3 loop: CASNLNGNNEQFF. Written as DNA, the CDR3 is TGTGCCAGCAACCTGAACGGGAACAATGAGCAGTTCTTC.

This chain links TRBV29-1 with TRBJ1-1; D is unclear. Germline V gene sequence: CDR1 SQVTM, CDR2 ANQGSEA. This CDR3 comprises 14 residues. The V end lost 2 bases, the J end lost 1 base, and 11 bases lay between the germline ends. CDR3 amino acids: CSVEIVAPNTEAFF. The CDR3 DNA reads as TGCAGCGTTGAAATCGTGGCGCCGAACACTGAAGCTTTCTTT. Using reference TRBV29-1 and TRBJ1-1 for the parts outside the CDR3, the full variable domain is SAVISQKPSRDICQRGTSLTIQCQVDSQVTMMFWYRQQPGQSLTLIATANQGSEATYESGFVIDKFPISRPNLTFSTLTVSNMSPEDSSIYLCSVEIVAPNTEAFFGQGTRLTVV.

This chain joins TRBV6-1 and TRBJ1-4; 8 positions match TRBD1. J was trimmed by 8 bases and V by 11 bases; bases with no gene match: 10. Germline V lookup: CDR1 MNHNS, CDR2 SASEGT. The CDR3 length is 13 residues. DNA for the CDR3: TGTGCCTGCGACAGGGGAGTCGGGGAAAAACTGTTTTTT. It codes for CACDRGVGEKLFF.

The genes are TRBV9 and TRBJ2-5; 8 bases fit TRBD2. The CDR3 contains 17 residues. The V segment lost 0 bases and the J segment 4 bases; nucleotides outside the gene matches: 11. From germline, CDR1 is SGDLS and CDR2 YYNGEE. The CDR3 nucleotides read TGTGCCAGCAGCGTAGGTTTAACGGGAGGGCCGGGAGAGACCCAGTACTTC. Residues: CASSVGLTGGPGETQYF.

Only one count was recorded for this clone. V is TRBV5-5 and J is TRBJ2-1; 7 bases line up with TRBD2. Germline CDR1 reads SGHKS; CDR2 reads YYEKEE (reference sequence). CDR3 length: 15 residues. The trim removed 1 base at V and 4 bases at J, leaving 5 bases unmatched. CDR3 loop: CASSLTGTTYNEQFF. CDR3 nucleotides: TGTGCCAGCAGCTTGACTGGGACTACGTACAATGAGCAGTTCTTC.

The chain's CDR3 is CASSAQGAPVYEQYF. DNA of the CDR3: TGTGCCAGCAGCGCTCAGGGGGCACCTGTGTACGAGCAGTACTTC. The V and J genes are TRBV7-2 and TRBJ2-7; 8 bases match TRBD1. Trimming at V came to 5 bases and at J to 4 bases, leaving 10 bases not matched to a gene. CDR3 length equals 15 residues. Looked up from germline, CDR1 is SGHTA and CDR2 is FQGNSA.

This clone has just one count. This chain uses TRBV23-1 with TRBJ2-5; D not certain. TRBV23-1 has ORF status, its function being uncertain. CDR3 size: 13 residues. V lost 4 bases and J lost 2, with 8 bases in between. As DNA, the CDR3 is TGCGCCAGCAGTCGGGCAGCACAAGAGACCCAGTACTTC. It yields the protein CASSRAAQETQYF.

This clone appeared a single time. The chain has TRBV27 and TRBJ2-1, with 7 bases fitting TRBD2. In germline, CDR1 is MNHEY, CDR2 SMNVEV (reference sequence). The CDR3 has 11 residues. Losses at the gene ends were 4 bases for V and 13 bases for J; bases not matched to a gene: 4. CDR3 DNA sequence: TGTGCCAGCAGTTCCGGACTAGTTCAGTTCTTC. Its translation is CASSSGLVQFF.

The chain recombines TRBV6-4 with TRBJ2-2; TRBD1 matches at 9 bases. V was clipped by 2 bases and J by 5 bases; unmatched bases: 9. In germline, CDR1 is MRHNA, CDR2 SNTAGT. The CDR3 extends over 17 amino acids. This CDR3 reads CASSDGWGTGITGELFF. DNA for the CDR3: TGTGCCAGCAGTGACGGCTGGGGGACAGGGATAACCGGGGAGCTGTTTTTT.

This clone is a singleton in its sample. The chain uses TRBV30 and TRBJ2-1, with 11 bases identical to TRBD1. CDR3 length: 13 amino acids. CDR1 and CDR2 (germline): GTSNPN, SVGIG (reference sequence). The trim removed 6 bases at V and 6 bases at J, leaving 4 bases unmatched. The CDR3: CACWTGGLNEQFF. Written as DNA, the CDR3 is TGTGCCTGCTGGACAGGGGGCCTCAATGAGCAGTTCTTC. Full variable domain (remainder filled in from reference TRBV30 and TRBJ2-1): SQTIHQWPATLVQPVGSPLSLECTVEGTSNPNLYWYRQAAGRGLQLLFYSVGIGQISSEVPQNLSASRPQDRQFILSSKKLLLSDSGFYLCACWTGGLNEQFFGPGTRLTVL.

This rearrangement joins TRBV29-1 to TRBJ2-4, with TRBD2 matching over 13 bases. V shed 7 bases, J shed 7 bases, and the junction held 7 bases outside the gene matches. The CDR3 has 14 residues. CDR1 is SQVTM and CDR2 is ANQGSEA in the germline V gene. CDR3 sequence: CSAGLAGVSNIQYF. DNA for the CDR3: TGCAGCGCCGGACTAGCGGGAGTTTCGAACATTCAGTACTTC.